One sample yielded the 24 T cell receptor beta chains listed below, sequenced in a study of CD8 T cells in ankylosing spondylitis. TCRdb reanalysed the 5' RACE reads using MiXCR and keeps one entry per CDR3 protein. In the table there are around 150,000 distinct CDR3 sequences, approximately 44% of which are singletons. Material: synovial fluid, either unsorted or a sorted T cell fraction (not recorded which). The receptors originated from a male donor with ankylosing spondylitis.

The chain links TRBV20-1 to TRBJ1-5; possible D gene TRBD1, 5 bases. The CDR3 length is 15 residues. Trimming took off 6 bases at V and 4 bases at J, with 19 bases between the two ends. Germline CDR1 reads DFQATT; CDR2 reads SNEGSKA (reference sequence). CDR3: CSAPQVGKANQPQHF. CDR3 nucleotide sequence: TGCAGTGCCCCACAGGTTGGGAAAGCTAATCAGCCCCAGCATTTT.

This chain links TRBV15 with TRBJ2-2; 7 nucleotides match TRBD2. V dropped 0 bases and J dropped 3; count of bases not matched to a gene: 16. Germline V gene sequence: CDR1 LNHNV, CDR2 YYDKDF (reference sequence). The CDR3 is made up of 20 amino acids. The CDR3 coding sequence is TGTGCCACCAGCAGAGATTTCTTCGGGAGGCGTGCCGAGGACACCGGGGAGCTGTTTTTT. Translated: CATSRDFFGRRAEDTGELFF.

V and J are TRBV7-3 and TRBJ1-6, with D possibly matching TRBD1 (5 bases). The V end was cut by 4 bases, the J end by 10 bases, with 14 bases between. The germline gives CDR1 SGHTA, CDR2 FQGTGA. This CDR3 is built from 14 residues. The CDR3 region has the DNA TGTGCCAGCAGCTGGGTCGGGGGTTTCTCACCCCTCCACTTT. Protein product: CASSWVGGFSPLHF. The variable domain in full, completed from reference TRBV7-3 and TRBJ1-6, reads GAGVSQTPSNKVTEKGKYVELRCDPISGHTALYWYRQSLGQGPEFLIYFQGTGAADDSGLPNDRFFAVRPEGSVSTLKIQRTERGDSAVYLCASSWVGGFSPLHFGNGTRLTVT.

The sample holds a few counts of this clonotype. V and J are TRBV7-9 and TRBJ2-2; D unclear. The CDR3 spans 13 residues. The germline CDR1 and CDR2 sequences are SEHNR and FQNEAQ (reference sequence). V shed 7 bases and J shed 2 bases, with 8 bases lying between them. CDR3 in DNA: TGTGCCAGCACAGCATCAAACACCGGGGAGCTGTTTTTT. The encoded protein is CASTASNTGELFF.

This clonotype was observed a handful of times. The genes are TRBV30 and TRBJ1-2; 7 positions agree with TRBD1. Germline V gene sequence: CDR1 GTSNPN, CDR2 SVGIG (reference sequence). V lost 0 bases to trimming and J lost 10 bases; unmatched junction nucleotides: 8. The CDR3 extends over 13 amino acids. The CDR3 is CAWSVGGSDDYTF. CDR3 DNA: TGTGCCTGGAGTGTAGGGGGCTCGGATGACTACACCTTC.

The chain joins TRBV7-9 to TRBJ2-7; D is possibly TRBD1 or TRBD2 (5 bases each). The CDR3 extends over 16 amino acids. V lost 5 bases and J lost 5, with 22 bases in between. Germline V gene lookup returns CDR1 SEHNR and CDR2 FQNEAQ (reference sequence). In DNA, the CDR3 is TGTGCCAGCAGCCCACCCGGCGCAGGGAGTTTCGACGAGCAGTACTTC. It translates to CASSPPGAGSFDEQYF.

This clonotype was counted between two and nine times. In DNA, the CDR3 is TGTGCCAGCAGTGAAGCGGACCACACTGAAGCTTTCTTT. This sequence encodes CASSEADHTEAFF. The chain joins TRBV6-1 to TRBJ1-1; D is ambiguous. Germline V gives CDR1 MNHNS, CDR2 SASEGT. The CDR3 sequence is 13 residues long. V dropped 0 bases and J dropped 3 bases, with 5 bases sitting between them.

This clonotype was detected only a few times. V gene TRBV4-3 combines with J gene TRBJ2-1, with TRBD2 identical over 8 bases. CDR1 and CDR2 (germline): LGHNA, YSLEER. The CDR3 runs to 20 residues. The ends lost 0 bases at V and 9 bases at J; junction bases unmatched: 22. Written as DNA, the CDR3 is TGCGCCAGCAGCCAAGATGCGGGACTAGTCTTGCTTCTTGATTTCGGTGAGCAGTTCTTC. It codes for CASSQDAGLVLLLDFGEQFF.

This clonotype was seen at least ten times. The chain carries TRBV11-1 and TRBJ2-3; tentatively, D is TRBD2 (5 bases). Trimming stripped 5 bases from V and 2 bases from J, with 23 bases between. The germline gives CDR1 SGHAT, CDR2 FQDESV (reference sequence). The length of the CDR3 is 18 residues. This chain's CDR3 is CASSPPLRSARDTDTQYF. CDR3 bases: TGTGCCAGCAGCCCCCCTCTTCGATCGGCCCGGGACACAGATACGCAGTATTTT.

This clonotype showed up just a few times. The rearrangement uses TRBV20-1 and TRBJ2-7; D is ambiguous. Trimming took 3 bases from V and 4 from J, leaving 13 bases between them. Germline V gene lookup returns CDR1 DFQATT and CDR2 SNEGSKA (reference sequence). This CDR3 region has 13 residues. CDR3 region: CSARFVRRYEQYF. CDR3 in DNA: TGCAGTGCTAGGTTCGTAAGGCGATACGAGCAGTACTTC.

The CDR3 loop reads CASSYAGAGGGNEQFF. CDR3 nucleotide sequence: TGTGCCAGCAGTTACGCAGGGGCAGGGGGTGGAAATGAGCAGTTCTTC. This chain connects TRBV6-5 to TRBJ2-1, with TRBD1 identical over 7 bases. The V gene end was trimmed by 2 bases and the J gene end by 7 bases; junction bases not matched to a gene: 11. This CDR3 region has 16 residues. Germline-derived CDR1 and CDR2 are MNHEY and SVGAGI.

This clonotype was detected only a few times. The V and J genes are TRBV25-1 and TRBJ2-2; 7 bases align to TRBD2. The CDR3 length is 17 residues. Looked up from germline, CDR1 is MGHDK and CDR2 is SYGVNS. J lost 0 bases, V lost 9 bases, and 13 bases had no gene match. For the CDR3, the DNA is TGTGCCAGACCCCCTCCGCGGGGGAGGACGAACACCGGGGAGCTGTTTTTT. It translates to CARPPPRGRTNTGELFF.

The chain has TRBV12-3 or TRBV12-4 and TRBJ1-5; D perhaps matches TRBD1 (6 bases). V was shortened by 6 bases and J by 0 bases, with 15 bases between the two germline ends. This CDR3 is built from 16 residues. The CDR3 loop is CASSLGTFNSNQPQHF. CDR3 nucleotide sequence: TGTGCCAGCAGCCTCGGGACATTCAATAGCAATCAGCCCCAGCATTTT.

DNA of the CDR3: TGCGCCAGCAGCTTGGGCAAACCCGGGACAGGGTCCCACGAGCAGTACTTC. Translation gives CASSLGKPGTGSHEQYF. The V call is TRBV5-1, the J call TRBJ2-7; 9 bases align to TRBD1. The ends lost 0 bases at V and 5 bases at J; junction bases unmatched: 12. The CDR3 loop spans 17 amino acids. The germline V gene encodes CDR1 SGHRS and CDR2 YFSETQ.

This clonotype has a handful of counts. The chain recombines TRBV29-1 with TRBJ1-2; D gene uncertain. V lost 0 bases to trimming and J lost 11 bases, with 25 bases between them. The CDR3 is 16 residues long. Germline CDR1 is SQVTM and CDR2 is ANQGSEA. The CDR3 loop reads CSVEDRFLSVVREYTF. The CDR3 region has the DNA TGCAGCGTTGAAGACCGATTCCTGTCAGTTGTGAGGGAGTACACCTTC.

In this sample, this clonotype turned up many times. The chain carries TRBV7-8 and TRBJ2-7, with unresolved D. V lost 1 base and J lost 1, with 5 bases in between. The CDR3 has 13 residues. Germline assignment: CDR1 SGHVS and CDR2 FQNEAQ. The CDR3 bases are TGTGCCAGCAGCTTAGAGAGATCCTACGAGCAGTACTTC. It encodes CASSLERSYEQYF.

The CDR3 is CASSLLTLAGDTYEQYF. DNA for the CDR3: TGTGCCAGCAGTTTATTGACACTAGCGGGAGACACCTACGAGCAGTACTTC. The chain employs TRBV28 and TRBJ2-7; 11 positions match TRBD2. V shed 1 base, J shed 2 bases, and the junction held 7 bases outside the gene matches. From germline, CDR1 is MDHEN and CDR2 SYDVKM. There are 17 residues in the CDR3.

J is TRBJ2-2 and V is TRBV4-1; TRBD2 aligns across 9 bases. This CDR3 is built from 17 residues. Trimming at V came to 6 bases and at J to 3 bases, leaving 11 bases not matched to a gene. Germline V gives CDR1 MGHRA, CDR2 YSYEKL. CDR3 bases: TGCGCCAGCAGGTTCTGGGCGGGGGGGATTTACACCGGGGAGCTGTTTTTT. Protein product: CASRFWAGGIYTGELFF.

The chain combines TRBV20-1 with TRBJ2-3; 9 positions match TRBD2. This CDR3 is built from 13 residues. The germline V gene encodes CDR1 DFQATT and CDR2 SNEGSKA (reference sequence). The V and J ends lost 6 bases and 1 base, in that order; junction bases with no gene match: 2. For the CDR3, the DNA is TGCAGTGCCAGACTAGCGGGCACAGATACGCAGTATTTT. It codes for CSARLAGTDTQYF.

This clonotype was recorded many times. The chain joins TRBV7-9 to TRBJ1-1, with a tentative D call TRBD1 (5 bases). This CDR3 has 17 residues. V lost 4 bases and J 3 bases, leaving 21 bases between the germline ends. Germline V gene data show CDR1 as SEHNR and CDR2 as FQNEAQ (reference sequence). In nucleotides, the CDR3 is TGTGCCAGCAGCTCAAATGGAAGGGGAGGAAAGTACACTGAAGCTTTCTTT. It yields the protein CASSSNGRGGKYTEAFF.

The CDR3 coding sequence is TGTGCCAGCAGCCTGAGGGGAGTAGGCGATGAGCAGTTCTTC. Translation: CASSLRGVGDEQFF. The gene calls are TRBV5-5 and TRBJ2-1; D possibly uses TRBD1 or TRBD2 (5 bases each). Trimming stripped 4 bases from V and 8 bases from J, with 16 bases between. This CDR3 is built from 14 residues. Germline assignment: CDR1 SGHKS and CDR2 YYEKEE (reference sequence).

The gene calls are TRBV6-2 or TRBV6-3 and TRBJ2-3, with D possibly TRBD2 on 6 matching bases. With 3 bases removed from V and 4 bases from J, the gap between germline ends came to 23 bases. The CDR3 is made up of 18 amino acids. Looked up from germline, CDR1 is MNHEY and CDR2 is SVGEGT. The CDR3 loop reads CASSYVLSRDPRPDTQYF. CDR3 in DNA: TGTGCCAGCAGTTATGTTCTGTCGCGGGATCCAAGACCAGATACGCAGTATTTT.

V usage is TRBV4-1 and J usage is TRBJ1-5; D may be TRBD1 (6 bases). This CDR3 contains 14 residues. CDR1 is MGHRA and CDR2 is YSYEKL in the germline V gene. The V end was cut by 4 bases, the J end by 9 bases, with 16 bases between. The CDR3 is CASSRVGVQGPQHF. CDR3 DNA: TGCGCCAGCAGCCGGGTTGGGGTACAGGGGCCCCAGCATTTT.

V and J are TRBV4-1 and TRBJ2-1; TRBD2 matches at 16 bases. The V gene's germline CDR1 is MGHRA and CDR2 YSYEKL. V lost 0 bases to trimming and J lost 5 bases; unmatched junction nucleotides: 4. CDR3 length equals 18 residues. The CDR3, as DNA: TGCGCCAGCAGCCAAGATGGGGGACTAGCGGGAGGGCACAATGAGCAGTTCTTC. Residues: CASSQDGGLAGGHNEQFF.